Following are 5 T cell receptor beta chains from one sample sequenced in a study of blood T cell repertoires in COVID-19. Sequencing was performed with immunoSEQ multiplex PCR; in TCRdb, only in-frame clones are kept and a portion is missing. The repertoire has about 160,000 clones, approximately 87% of them found once; the top ten carry about 9.4%. Sequencing was performed on peripheral blood. Receptors originate from a woman in her sixties or seventies with COVID-19, enrolled during active disease.

This clone was seen only a few times. V gene TRBV3-1 (or the pseudogene TRBV3-2) combines with J gene TRBJ1-4; 8 bases are shared with TRBD1. The CDR3 totals 14 residues. Looked up from germline, CDR1 is LGHDT and CDR2 is YNNKEL (reference sequence). J lost 10 bases, V lost 6 bases, and 10 bases had no gene match. The CDR3 DNA reads TGTGCCAGCAGTTTAGACAGGGGAGGTAGAAAACTGTTTTTT. It yields the protein CASSLDRGGRKLFF.

The chain recombines TRBV29-1 with TRBJ1-2; unclear D gene. This CDR3 comprises 13 residues. Trimming pared 5 bases from V and 5 bases from J, leaving 15 bases between. CDR1 and CDR2 (germline): SQVTM, ANQGSEA. The CDR3 DNA follows: TGCAGCGTTTTGGCGGGGTGGGTTTATGGCTACACCTTC. It specifies CSVLAGWVYGYTF.

The J gene is TRBJ1-3, the V gene TRBV30; weak D call: TRBD1 (5 bases). From germline, CDR1 is GTSNPN and CDR2 SVGIG (reference sequence). V was pared by 0 bases and J by 0 bases, with 12 bases between. The CDR3 totals 16 residues. The CDR3 DNA is TGTGCCTGGAGTGTACAAGGCAGGGTCTCTGGAAACACCATATATTTT. It is translated as CAWSVQGRVSGNTIYF.

This rearrangement joins TRBV19 to TRBJ1-3, with TRBD1 as a possible D gene (5 bases). In germline, CDR1 is LNHDA, CDR2 SQIVND (reference sequence). Trimming pared 7 bases from V and 0 bases from J, leaving 16 bases between. This CDR3 is built from 16 residues. CDR3 region: CASTDLGRSSGNTIYF. The CDR3 DNA follows: TGTGCCAGTACTGATTTGGGGCGTAGCTCTGGAAACACCATATATTTT. The full variable domain, completed using reference TRBV19 and TRBJ1-3, is DGGITQSPKYLFRKEGQNVTLSCEQNLNHDAMYWYRQDPGQGLRLIYYSQIVNDFQKGDIAEGYSVSREKKESFPLTVTSAQKNPTAFYLCASTDLGRSSGNTIYFGEGSWLTVV.

The chain has TRBV6-1 and TRBJ1-2, with a weak D call TRBD1 (6 bases). The CDR3 has 13 residues. The V gene's germline CDR1 is MNHNS and CDR2 SASEGT. Trimming removed 3 bases at V and 6 bases at J, with 11 bases between. CDR3 amino acids: CASSDWGPDGYTF. DNA of the CDR3: TGTGCCAGCAGTGATTGGGGGCCGGATGGCTACACCTTC.